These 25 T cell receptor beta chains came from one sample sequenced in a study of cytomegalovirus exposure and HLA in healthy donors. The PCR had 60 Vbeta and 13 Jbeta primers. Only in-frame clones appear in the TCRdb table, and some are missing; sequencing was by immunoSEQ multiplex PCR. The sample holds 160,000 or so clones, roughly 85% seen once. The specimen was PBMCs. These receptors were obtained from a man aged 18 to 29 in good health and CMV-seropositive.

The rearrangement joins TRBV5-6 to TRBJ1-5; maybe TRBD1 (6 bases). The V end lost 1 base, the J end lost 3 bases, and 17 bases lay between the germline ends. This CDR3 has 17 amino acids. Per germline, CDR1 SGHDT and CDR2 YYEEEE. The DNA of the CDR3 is TGTGCCAGCAGCTTGACGCGGGGGGCCTCCAACAATCAGCCCCAGCATTTT. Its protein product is CASSLTRGASNNQPQHF. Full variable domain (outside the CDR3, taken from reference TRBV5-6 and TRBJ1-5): DAGVTQSPTHLIKTRGQQVTLRCSPKSGHDTVSWYQQALGQGPQFIFQYYEEEERQRGNFPDRFSGHQFPNYSSELNVNALLLGDSALYLCASSLTRGASNNQPQHFGDGTRLSIL.

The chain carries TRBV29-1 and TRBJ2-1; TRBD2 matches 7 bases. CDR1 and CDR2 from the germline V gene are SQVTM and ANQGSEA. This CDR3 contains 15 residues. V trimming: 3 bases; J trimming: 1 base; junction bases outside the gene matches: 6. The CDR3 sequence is CSVEPAGVSYNEQFF. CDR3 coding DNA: TGCAGCGTTGAGCCGGCGGGAGTGTCCTACAATGAGCAGTTCTTC.

In DNA, the CDR3 is TGCGCCAGCGGGGGAGGTCTAGCGGGAGGCTGGAATGAGCAGTTCTTC. Residues: CASGGGLAGGWNEQFF. This rearrangement joins TRBV10-2 to TRBJ2-1, with 11 nucleotides matching TRBD2. Unmatched junction bases numbered 13, after V lost 8 bases and J lost 7 bases. The germline CDR1 and CDR2 sequences are WSHSY and SAAADI. The CDR3 extends over 16 amino acids.

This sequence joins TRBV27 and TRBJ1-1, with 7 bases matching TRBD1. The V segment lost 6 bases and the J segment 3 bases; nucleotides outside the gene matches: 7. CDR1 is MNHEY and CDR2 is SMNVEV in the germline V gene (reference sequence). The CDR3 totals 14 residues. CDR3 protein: CASSPGTEYTEAFF. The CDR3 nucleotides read TGTGCCAGCAGCCCCGGGACAGAATACACTGAAGCTTTCTTT.

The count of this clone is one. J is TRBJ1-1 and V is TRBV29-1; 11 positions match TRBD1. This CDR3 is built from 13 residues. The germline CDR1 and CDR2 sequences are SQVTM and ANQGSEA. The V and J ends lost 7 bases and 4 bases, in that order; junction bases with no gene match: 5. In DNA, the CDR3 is TGCAGCGGGACGGGACAGGGGGTCACTGAAGCTTTCTTT. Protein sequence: CSGTGQGVTEAFF.

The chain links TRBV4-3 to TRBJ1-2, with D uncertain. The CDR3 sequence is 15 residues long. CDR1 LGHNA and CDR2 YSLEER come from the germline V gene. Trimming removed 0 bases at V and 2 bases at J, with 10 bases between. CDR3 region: CASSQEREINYGYTF. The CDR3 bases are TGCGCCAGCAGCCAAGAACGGGAGATCAACTATGGCTACACCTTC.

As DNA, the CDR3 is TGTGCCAGCAGCCAAGGGGGCATGGGTCAGCCCCAGCATTTT. Protein product: CASSQGGMGQPQHF. This chain links TRBV14 with TRBJ1-5, with D possibly matching TRBD1 (5 bases). CDR1 and CDR2 (germline): SGHDN, FVKESK. The CDR3 extends over 14 amino acids. V was cut by 1 base and J by 6 bases, with 10 bases left in between.

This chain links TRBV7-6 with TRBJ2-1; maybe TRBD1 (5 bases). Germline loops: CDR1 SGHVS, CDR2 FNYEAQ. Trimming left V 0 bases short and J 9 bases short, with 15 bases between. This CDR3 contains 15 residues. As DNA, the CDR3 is TGTGCCAGCAGCTTAGCGGATGCGACAGCTGGTGAGCAGTTCTTC. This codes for CASSLADATAGEQFF.

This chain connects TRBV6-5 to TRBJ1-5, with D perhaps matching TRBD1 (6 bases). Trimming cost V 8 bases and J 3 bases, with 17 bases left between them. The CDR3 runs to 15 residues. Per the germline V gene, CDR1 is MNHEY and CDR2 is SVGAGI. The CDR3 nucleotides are TGTGCCAGCGGCACCGGACAGACATACAATCAGCCCCAGCATTTT. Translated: CASGTGQTYNQPQHF.

CDR3 nucleotides: TGTGCCAGCAGTGGCGGACTAGCCAGCTCCTACAATGAGCAGTTCTTC. This sequence encodes CASSGGLASSYNEQFF. The genes are TRBV6-1 and TRBJ2-1; 8 nucleotides match TRBD2. Trimming removed 4 bases from V and 0 bases from J; junction bases left unmatched: 5. Germline CDR1 and CDR2: MNHNS and SASEGT. This CDR3 has 16 residues.

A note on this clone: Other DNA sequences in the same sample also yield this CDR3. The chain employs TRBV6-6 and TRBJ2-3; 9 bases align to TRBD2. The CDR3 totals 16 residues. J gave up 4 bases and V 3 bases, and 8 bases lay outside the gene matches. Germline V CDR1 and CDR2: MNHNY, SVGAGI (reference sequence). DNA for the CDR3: TGTGCCAGCAGTTATTTATCTCTAGCGGGGTCAGATACGCAGTATTTT. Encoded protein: CASSYLSLAGSDTQYF.

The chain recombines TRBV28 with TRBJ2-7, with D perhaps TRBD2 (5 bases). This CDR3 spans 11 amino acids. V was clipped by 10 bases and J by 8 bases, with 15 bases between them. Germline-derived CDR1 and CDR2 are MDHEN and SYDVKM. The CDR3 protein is CATKGTGKQYF. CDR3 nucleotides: TGTGCCACGAAGGGAACGGGAAAGCAGTACTTC.

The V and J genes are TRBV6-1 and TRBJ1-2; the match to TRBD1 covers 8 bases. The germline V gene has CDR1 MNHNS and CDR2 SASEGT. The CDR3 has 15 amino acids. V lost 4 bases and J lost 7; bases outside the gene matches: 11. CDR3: CASSVGQALRGGYTF. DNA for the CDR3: TGTGCCAGCAGTGTGGGACAGGCGTTGAGAGGTGGCTACACCTTC.

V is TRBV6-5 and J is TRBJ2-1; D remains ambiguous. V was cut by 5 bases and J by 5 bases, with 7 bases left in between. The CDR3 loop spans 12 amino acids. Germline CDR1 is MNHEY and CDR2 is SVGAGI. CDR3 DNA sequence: TGTGCCAGCAGTGATAGCAACAATGAGCAGTTCTTC. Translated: CASSDSNNEQFF.

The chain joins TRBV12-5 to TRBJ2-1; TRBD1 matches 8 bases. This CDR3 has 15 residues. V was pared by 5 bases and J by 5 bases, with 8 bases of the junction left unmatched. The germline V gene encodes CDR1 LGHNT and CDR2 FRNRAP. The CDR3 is CASGLGQGKNNEQFF. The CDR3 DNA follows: TGTGCTAGTGGTCTCGGACAGGGAAAGAACAATGAGCAGTTCTTC.

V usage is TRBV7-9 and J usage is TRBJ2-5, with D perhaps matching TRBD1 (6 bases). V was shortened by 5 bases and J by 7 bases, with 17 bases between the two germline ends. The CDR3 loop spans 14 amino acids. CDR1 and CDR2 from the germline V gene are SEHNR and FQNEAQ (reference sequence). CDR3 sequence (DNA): TGTGCCAGCAGCCTAGTGGGGGCCCGATCGACCCAGTACTTC. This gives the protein CASSLVGARSTQYF.

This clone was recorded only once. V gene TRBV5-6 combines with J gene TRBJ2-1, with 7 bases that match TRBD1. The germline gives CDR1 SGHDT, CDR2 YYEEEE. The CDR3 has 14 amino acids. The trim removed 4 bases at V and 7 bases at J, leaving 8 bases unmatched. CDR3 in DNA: TGTGCCAGCAGCCCTAGACAGGGAGAGAATGAGCAGTTCTTC. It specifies CASSPRQGENEQFF.

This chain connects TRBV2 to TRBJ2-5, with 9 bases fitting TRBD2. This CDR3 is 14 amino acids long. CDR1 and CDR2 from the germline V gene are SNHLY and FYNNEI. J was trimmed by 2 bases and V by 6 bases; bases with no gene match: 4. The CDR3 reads CASSRGREQETQYF. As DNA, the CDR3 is TGTGCCAGCAGCCGCGGGAGGGAACAAGAGACCCAGTACTTC.

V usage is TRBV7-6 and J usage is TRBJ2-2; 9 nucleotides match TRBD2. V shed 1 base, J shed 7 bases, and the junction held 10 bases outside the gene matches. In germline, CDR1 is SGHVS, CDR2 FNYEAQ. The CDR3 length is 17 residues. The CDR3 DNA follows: TGTGCCAGCAGCTTAGAGGTCCTAGCGGGATCTTACGGGGAGCTGTTTTTT. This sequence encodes CASSLEVLAGSYGELFF.

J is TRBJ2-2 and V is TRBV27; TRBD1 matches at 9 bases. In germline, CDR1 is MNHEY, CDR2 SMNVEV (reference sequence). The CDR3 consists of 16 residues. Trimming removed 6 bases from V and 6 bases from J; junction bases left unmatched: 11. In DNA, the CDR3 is TGTGCCAGCAGATACCGGGACAGGGTCAGCGCCGGGGAGCTGTTTTTT. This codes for CASRYRDRVSAGELFF.

Here the CDR3 reads CASSWLAAPGTDTQYF. The DNA of the CDR3 is TGTGCCAGCAGCTGGTTAGCGGCACCTGGGACAGATACGCAGTATTTT. The chain links TRBV11-2 to TRBJ2-3, with a tentative D call TRBD2 (6 bases). The CDR3 is made up of 16 amino acids. Per the germline V gene, CDR1 is SGHAT and CDR2 is FQNNGV. The V end was cut by 4 bases, the J end by 3 bases, with 17 bases between.

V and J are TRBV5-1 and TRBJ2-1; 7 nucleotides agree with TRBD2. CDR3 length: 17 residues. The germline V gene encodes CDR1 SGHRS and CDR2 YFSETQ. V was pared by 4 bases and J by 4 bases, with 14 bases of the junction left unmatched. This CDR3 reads CASSKGVSSGDYNEQFF. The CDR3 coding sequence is TGCGCCAGCAGCAAAGGGGTCTCGAGCGGGGATTACAATGAGCAGTTCTTC. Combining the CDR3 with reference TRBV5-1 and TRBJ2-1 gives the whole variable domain KAGVTQTPRYLIKTRGQQVTLSCSPISGHRSVSWYQQTPGQGLQFLFEYFSETQRNKGNFPGRFSGRQFSNSRSEMNVSTLELGDSALYLCASSKGVSSGDYNEQFFGPGTRLTVL.

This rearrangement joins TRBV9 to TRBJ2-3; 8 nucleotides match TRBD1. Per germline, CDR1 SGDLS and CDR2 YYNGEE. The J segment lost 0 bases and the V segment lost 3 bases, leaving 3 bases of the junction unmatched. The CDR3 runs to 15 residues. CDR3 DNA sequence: TGTGCCAGCAGCGCCGGACAGGGTAGCACAGATACGCAGTATTTT. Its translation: CASSAGQGSTDTQYF. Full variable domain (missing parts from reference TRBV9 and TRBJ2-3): DSGVTQTPKHLITATGQRVTLRCSPRSGDLSVYWYQQSLDQGLQFLIQYYNGEERAKGNILERFSAQQFPDLHSELNLSSLELGDSALYFCASSAGQGSTDTQYFGPGTRLTVL.

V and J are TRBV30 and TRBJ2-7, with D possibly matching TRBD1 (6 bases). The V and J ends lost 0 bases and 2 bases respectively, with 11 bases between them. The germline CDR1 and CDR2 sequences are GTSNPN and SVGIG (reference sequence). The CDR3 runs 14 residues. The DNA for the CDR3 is TGTGCCTGGAGTGTGGGCAGGGGTCCCTACGAGCAGTACTTC. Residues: CAWSVGRGPYEQYF.

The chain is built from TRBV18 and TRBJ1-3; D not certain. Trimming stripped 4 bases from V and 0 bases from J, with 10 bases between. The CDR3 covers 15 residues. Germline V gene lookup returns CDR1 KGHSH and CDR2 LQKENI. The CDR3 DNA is TGTGCCAGCTCACTCCCCTCGGTCTCTGGAAACACCATATATTTT. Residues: CASSLPSVSGNTIYF.